These 30 T cell receptor beta chains were sequenced from one sample in a study of blood T cell repertoires in COVID-19. The protocol was immunoSEQ multiplex PCR, while the TCRdb copy is restricted to in-frame clones and leaves out a portion. The table shows some 210,000 clones, with 65% to 85% occurring only once. The sequenced sample was PBMCs or T cells enriched from blood (not recorded which). The receptors originated from a man aged 25 to 45 with acute COVID-19.

The chain has TRBV5-1 and TRBJ1-1; the match to TRBD1 covers 9 bases. The CDR3 sequence is 15 residues long. With 4 bases clipped from V and 0 bases from J, the junction kept 4 bases outside the gene matches. Germline V CDR1 and CDR2: SGHRS, YFSETQ. CDR3 residues: CASSPGQGMNTEAFF. The CDR3 DNA reads TGCGCCAGCAGCCCCGGACAGGGGATGAACACTGAAGCTTTCTTT.

This clone showed up just a few times. The rearrangement joins TRBV15 to TRBJ2-7; TRBD2 is a possible D gene (7 bases). This CDR3 spans 15 amino acids. V gave up 8 bases and J gave up 1 base, with 18 bases separating them. Looked up from germline, CDR1 is LNHNV and CDR2 is YYDKDF (reference sequence). The CDR3 loop is CATRASRGASYEQYF. In DNA form, the CDR3 reads TGTGCCACCCGGGCAAGCCGGGGGGCATCCTACGAGCAGTACTTC.

The V and J genes are TRBV9 and TRBJ1-2; D is undetermined. The CDR3 consists of 14 residues. With 4 bases removed from V and 2 bases from J, the gap between germline ends came to 12 bases. CDR1 and CDR2 (germline): SGDLS, YYNGEE. CDR3 DNA sequence: TGTGCCAGCAGCCAGAGTCCGGGGAACTATGGCTACACCTTC. As protein: CASSQSPGNYGYTF.

The chain is built from TRBV5-6 and TRBJ1-6; TRBD1 matches 10 bases. V lost 0 bases and J lost 7; bases outside the gene matches: 7. Germline V gene sequence: CDR1 SGHDT, CDR2 YYEEEE. CDR3 length equals 17 residues. The CDR3 coding sequence is TGTGCCAGCAGCTTGGGGGACAGGGGTAGGAGGAATTCACCCCTCCACTTT. This sequence encodes CASSLGDRGRRNSPLHF.

This clone was recorded once. This sequence joins TRBV19 and TRBJ2-1; tentatively, D is TRBD1 (6 bases). Germline assignment: CDR1 LNHDA and CDR2 SQIVND (reference sequence). V lost 2 bases and J 8 bases, leaving 10 bases between the germline ends. CDR3 length equals 13 residues. The CDR3 sequence: CASSISGVHEQFF. CDR3 bases: TGTGCCAGTAGTATATCAGGGGTCCATGAGCAGTTCTTC.

This sequence joins TRBV10-3 and TRBJ2-5; possible D gene TRBD1, 6 bases. The CDR3 length is 14 residues. Germline CDR1 and CDR2: ENHRY and SYGVKD. Trimming stripped 4 bases from V and 5 bases from J, with 14 bases between. The CDR3 region is CAISGDTGRETQYF. The DNA of the CDR3 is TGTGCCATCAGTGGGGACACTGGCCGGGAGACCCAGTACTTC.

The chain recombines TRBV21-1 with TRBJ1-5; TRBD1, the table's D call, lacks a check against the DNA. TRBV21-1 is marked as a pseudogene. There are 17 residues in the CDR3. As DNA, the CDR3 is TGTGCCAGCAGCATAAACAGGGGGGAAGGGAACAATCAGCCCCAGCATTTT. This translates into CASSINRGEGNNQPQHF.

This chain uses TRBV7-6 with TRBJ1-3, with D perhaps matching TRBD1 (6 bases). The V gene lost 5 bases and the J gene lost 0 bases, with 14 bases spanning the gap. Germline-derived CDR1 and CDR2 are SGHVS and FNYEAQ. The CDR3 covers 16 residues. CDR3 protein: CASSRTGGASGNTIYF. The CDR3 DNA reads as TGTGCCAGCAGCCGGACTGGGGGCGCCTCTGGAAACACCATATATTTT.

This chain connects TRBV19 to TRBJ2-5; 7 bases align to TRBD1. CDR3 length equals 13 residues. The trim removed 5 bases at V and 2 bases at J, leaving 2 bases unmatched. CDR1 LNHDA and CDR2 SQIVND come from the germline V gene (reference sequence). For the CDR3, the DNA is TGTGCCAGTAGTCCGGGACAGCAAGAGACCCAGTACTTC. Its protein is CASSPGQQETQYF.

V and J are TRBV27 and TRBJ1-6; 8 nucleotides line up with TRBD1. Germline V gene data show CDR1 as MNHEY and CDR2 as SMNVEV (reference sequence). Unmatched junction bases numbered 7, after V lost 2 bases and J lost 10 bases. CDR3 length: 15 amino acids. CDR3 in DNA: TGTGCCAGCAGTTTAACAGGGGGTAGGAACTCACCCCTCCACTTT. Protein: CASSLTGGRNSPLHF.

The rearrangement uses TRBV9 and TRBJ1-6; D unresolved. Germline V CDR1 and CDR2: SGDLS, YYNGEE. Trimming stripped 2 bases from V and 5 bases from J, with 8 bases between. The CDR3 is 14 amino acids. CDR3: CASSVRGDNSPLHF. In DNA, the CDR3 is TGTGCCAGCAGCGTTCGCGGGGATAATTCACCCCTCCACTTT.

The rearrangement links TRBV6-5 to TRBJ2-5; TRBD1 aligns across 8 bases. V gave up 6 bases and J gave up 4 bases; unmatched junction bases: 4. There are 13 residues in the CDR3. Per germline, CDR1 MNHEY and CDR2 SVGAGI. CDR3 residues: CASRRTGIETQYF. CDR3 nucleotide sequence: TGTGCCAGCAGAAGGACAGGGATAGAGACCCAGTACTTC.

The chain couples TRBV28 to TRBJ1-3; D perhaps matches TRBD1 (6 bases). The V end lost 2 bases, the J end lost 3 bases, and 11 bases lay between the germline ends. This CDR3 is built from 15 residues. CDR1 is MDHEN and CDR2 is SYDVKM in the germline V gene. The CDR3: CASSLQGIFGNTIYF. The CDR3 coding sequence is TGTGCCAGCAGTTTACAGGGGATCTTTGGAAACACCATATATTTT.

The V gene is TRBV18, the J gene TRBJ1-2, with 7 bases lining up with TRBD1. With V trimmed by 0 bases and J by 3 bases, 7 bases remained unmatched. This CDR3 comprises 16 residues. Germline V gives CDR1 KGHSH, CDR2 LQKENI. In nucleotides, the CDR3 is TGTGCCAGCTCACCACCGGTAAGGGGGCCCGACTATGGCTACACCTTC. Translating it yields CASSPPVRGPDYGYTF. Full variable domain (remainder filled in from reference TRBV18 and TRBJ1-2): NAGVMQNPRHLVRRRGQEARLRCSPMKGHSHVYWYRQLPEEGLKFMVYLQKENIIDESGMPKERFSAEFPKEGPSILRIQQVVRGDSAAYFCASSPPVRGPDYGYTFGSGTRLTVV.

This chain connects TRBV6-1 to TRBJ1-2, with a weak D call TRBD1 (6 bases). V dropped 0 bases and J dropped 4 bases, with 12 bases sitting between them. Looked up from germline, CDR1 is MNHNS and CDR2 is SASEGT. The CDR3 is 15 amino acids. CDR3 sequence reads: CASSEATRGGYGYTF. The CDR3 DNA sequence: TGTGCCAGCAGTGAAGCGACTCGAGGGGGCTATGGCTACACCTTC.

The V gene is TRBV5-1, the J gene TRBJ2-7, with TRBD1 matching over 7 bases. Germline V gene data show CDR1 as SGHRS and CDR2 as YFSETQ. The CDR3 covers 13 residues. The junction had 7 bases not matched to a gene; V was cut back by 4 bases and J by 6 bases. The CDR3 reads CASSLQDRSEQYF. Written as DNA, the CDR3 is TGCGCCAGCAGCCTCCAGGACAGGAGCGAGCAGTACTTC.

The chain carries TRBV30 and TRBJ1-6; no clear D. V shed 6 bases and J shed 11 bases, with 11 bases lying between them. The CDR3 has 11 residues. The V gene's germline CDR1 is GTSNPN and CDR2 SVGIG (reference sequence). The CDR3 DNA reads as TGTGCCTGCCAAGCAACTGCACCCCTCCACTTT. It codes for CACQATAPLHF.

V gene TRBV19 combines with J gene TRBJ2-5, with D unresolved. Germline CDR1 reads LNHDA; CDR2 reads SQIVND (reference sequence). The V gene lost 3 bases and the J gene lost 1 base, with 9 bases spanning the gap. CDR3 size: 14 residues. CDR3 in amino acids: CASSMSGLQETQYF. CDR3 sequence (DNA): TGTGCCAGTAGTATGTCAGGCCTCCAAGAGACCCAGTACTTC.

This sequence joins TRBV7-6 and TRBJ2-3; 8 nucleotides line up with TRBD2. Looked up from germline, CDR1 is SGHVS and CDR2 is FNYEAQ. V gave up 8 bases and J gave up 1 base; unmatched junction bases: 5. CDR3 size: 14 residues. The CDR3, as DNA: TGTGCCAGCGGACTACTAGCGGGCACAGATACGCAGTATTTT. Protein sequence: CASGLLAGTDTQYF.

The J gene is TRBJ2-2, the V gene TRBV25-1, with D tentatively TRBD2 (7 bases). Trimming removed 0 bases from V and 4 bases from J, with 12 bases in between. Germline-derived CDR1 and CDR2 are MGHDK and SYGVNS. The CDR3 is 16 residues long. For the CDR3, the DNA is TGTGCCAGCAGTGAATATCGGGGGGCTTTCACCGGGGAGCTGTTTTTT. As protein: CASSEYRGAFTGELFF.

The V call is TRBV6-5, the J call TRBJ2-7; TRBD1 might be the D (6 bases). CDR1 is MNHEY, CDR2 SVGAGI, per germline. V was clipped by 8 bases and J by 3 bases, with 14 bases between them. The CDR3 has 13 amino acids. CDR3 amino acids: CASDRSLGYEQYF. The CDR3 region has the DNA TGTGCCAGCGACAGGTCCCTTGGCTACGAGCAGTACTTC.

The chain joins TRBV12-3 or TRBV12-4 to TRBJ1-3; TRBD1 might be the D (6 bases). The CDR3 extends over 13 amino acids. V was trimmed by 2 bases and J by 7 bases, leaving 9 bases between them. The CDR3 spells CASSLWGGNTIYF. For the CDR3, the DNA is TGTGCCAGCAGTTTATGGGGGGGCAACACCATATATTTT.

This sequence joins TRBV29-1 and TRBJ1-5; 8 bases agree with TRBD1. Germline assignment: CDR1 SQVTM and CDR2 ANQGSEA. The CDR3 contains 12 residues. After removal of 7 bases from V and 7 bases from J, the junction contained 6 bases not matched to a gene. DNA for the CDR3: TGCAGCGCGGGGACAGGAGGACAGCCCCAGCATTTT. It is translated as CSAGTGGQPQHF.

This sequence joins TRBV5-1 and TRBJ1-2; perhaps TRBD1 as D (5 bases). Germline CDR1 and CDR2: SGHRS and YFSETQ. V gave up 0 bases and J gave up 8 bases, with 14 bases separating them. The CDR3 runs 14 residues. This chain's CDR3 is CASSLALRAMGYTF. The CDR3 nucleotides read TGCGCCAGCAGCTTGGCCCTCAGGGCTATGGGCTACACCTTC.

The chain carries TRBV6-5 and TRBJ1-1; no firm D call. The CDR3 has 15 residues. Between the trimmed V and J ends, which lost 10 bases and 0 bases, there was a span of 18 bases. Germline V gene sequence: CDR1 MNHEY, CDR2 SVGAGI. The CDR3 sequence is CATLARELMNTEAFF. DNA for the CDR3: TGTGCCACCCTGGCACGGGAACTCATGAACACTGAAGCTTTCTTT.

J is TRBJ2-7 and V is TRBV4-1, with 8 bases that match TRBD2. The V segment lost 0 bases and the J segment 3 bases; nucleotides outside the gene matches: 4. The CDR3 extends over 15 amino acids. CDR1 is MGHRA and CDR2 is YSYEKL in the germline V gene. The CDR3 reads CASSQDPSGGYEQYF. The CDR3 coding sequence is TGCGCCAGCAGCCAAGATCCCAGCGGGGGCTACGAGCAGTACTTC.

V gene TRBV2 combines with J gene TRBJ1-1; perhaps TRBD1 as D (5 bases). This CDR3 region has 13 residues. Per germline, CDR1 SNHLY and CDR2 FYNNEI. Trimming removed 8 bases at V and 4 bases at J, with 14 bases between. The CDR3 loop is CASERGSGTEAFF. In DNA form, the CDR3 reads TGTGCCAGCGAACGGGGGAGTGGCACTGAAGCTTTCTTT.

This chain links TRBV25-1 with TRBJ1-1; no clear D gene. V was clipped by 5 bases and J by 11 bases, with 18 bases between them. Germline assignment: CDR1 MGHDK and CDR2 SYGVNS. This CDR3 contains 13 residues. CDR3 loop: CASSPSPSLWAFF. CDR3 nucleotides: TGTGCCAGCAGTCCAAGCCCCTCGCTCTGGGCTTTCTTT.

This chain connects TRBV6-1 to TRBJ2-5, with TRBD1 as a possible D gene (5 bases). The V gene lost 3 bases and the J gene lost 4 bases, with 12 bases spanning the gap. The length of the CDR3 is 14 residues. The germline gives CDR1 MNHNS, CDR2 SASEGT. Here the CDR3 DNA reads TGTGCCAGCAGTGATTGGACATACGGAGAGACCCAGTACTTC. Its translation is CASSDWTYGETQYF.

V is TRBV3-1 (or the pseudogene TRBV3-2) and J is TRBJ2-7; D is unclear. The CDR3 totals 12 residues. Germline-derived CDR1 and CDR2 are LGHDT and YNNKEL (reference sequence). Trimming removed 1 base at V and 6 bases at J, with 7 bases between. The CDR3 loop reads CASSQVASEQYF. The DNA of the CDR3 is TGTGCCAGCAGCCAAGTTGCGTCCGAGCAGTACTTC.